The 27 T cell receptor beta chains reported below all come from one sample, sequenced in a study of PD-1 blockade in classical Hodgkin lymphoma. Method: immunoSEQ multiplex PCR; TCRdb's copy keeps in-frame clones and lacks some. The repertoire has roughly 90,000 clones, 81% of them found once; the top ten carry 16%. Every one of the patients relapsed after autologous stem cell transplantation (brentuximab vedotin exposure was variable). The specimen was peripheral blood mononuclear cells (PBMCs), collected before the second cycle of nivolumab. The receptors here all came from a human donor with classical Hodgkin lymphoma.

The chain couples TRBV19 to TRBJ1-2; D is possibly TRBD1 (5 bases). Germline lookup yields CDR1 LNHDA and CDR2 SQIVND (reference sequence). Trimming pared 5 bases from V and 6 bases from J, leaving 16 bases between. This CDR3 comprises 14 residues. This CDR3 reads CASSFESTANGYTF. For the CDR3, the DNA is TGTGCCAGTAGTTTCGAGTCGACAGCAAATGGCTACACCTTC.

The chain joins TRBV20-1 to TRBJ2-5; weak D call: TRBD2 (6 bases). Germline-derived CDR1 and CDR2 are DFQATT and SNEGSKA (reference sequence). The CDR3 covers 11 residues. Trimming shortened V by 5 bases and J by 4 bases, and 8 bases separated the two germline ends. CDR3 in amino acids: CSAGTGETQYF. CDR3 nucleotides: TGCAGTGCTGGGACTGGAGAGACCCAGTACTTC.

The V gene is TRBV9, the J gene TRBJ1-1; D gene uncertain. The CDR3 loop spans 14 amino acids. V was cut by 3 bases and J by 5 bases, with 14 bases left in between. Germline V CDR1 and CDR2: SGDLS, YYNGEE. The CDR3 DNA sequence: TGTGCCAGCAGCGCGGAAGGGCTGGGAACTGAAGCTTTCTTT. This encodes CASSAEGLGTEAFF.

The chain joins TRBV7-2 to TRBJ1-2, with TRBD1 identical over 8 bases. CDR3 size: 15 residues. The trim removed 3 bases at V and 0 bases at J, leaving 3 bases unmatched. Per the germline V gene, CDR1 is SGHTA and CDR2 is FQGNSA. The CDR3 loop is CASSFGQGPNYGYTF. The CDR3 bases are TGTGCCAGCAGCTTTGGACAGGGTCCTAACTATGGCTACACCTTC.

V is TRBV29-1 and J is TRBJ2-2; no clear D. V dropped 5 bases and J dropped 7 bases, with 17 bases sitting between them. The CDR3 spans 14 residues. Germline V lookup: CDR1 SQVTM, CDR2 ANQGSEA. The CDR3 protein is CSVPAFTPGGELFF. DNA for the CDR3: TGCAGCGTTCCCGCATTCACGCCGGGCGGGGAGCTGTTTTTT.

This clone occurred a few times. The V gene is TRBV5-6, the J gene TRBJ2-1; no reliable D call. The germline V and J ends were trimmed by 0 bases and 4 bases, with 11 bases remaining between them. This CDR3 has 15 amino acids. Germline loops: CDR1 SGHDT, CDR2 YYEEEE. This CDR3 is CASSLGFTEYNEQFF. The CDR3 DNA follows: TGTGCCAGCAGCTTGGGGTTTACAGAGTACAATGAGCAGTTCTTC.

This clone was seen only a few times. The chain uses TRBV10-3 and TRBJ2-7; no reliable D call. Trimming removed 0 bases from V and 9 bases from J, with 9 bases in between. CDR1 is ENHRY and CDR2 is SYGVKD in the germline V gene. The CDR3 sequence is 12 residues long. CDR3 DNA: TGTGCCATCAGTGAGTCGGTTTCAGGGCAGTACTTC. Residues: CAISESVSGQYF.

The chain joins TRBV5-1 to TRBJ2-1, with 12 bases identical to TRBD2. The CDR3 contains 15 residues. The V gene's germline CDR1 is SGHRS and CDR2 YFSETQ. The V and J ends lost 4 bases and 4 bases, in that order; junction bases with no gene match: 3. CDR3 loop: CASSTGLAGYNEQFF. CDR3 nucleotide sequence: TGCGCCAGCAGCACCGGACTAGCGGGGTACAATGAGCAGTTCTTC.

The genes are TRBV6-1 and TRBJ2-5, with 12 bases lining up with TRBD2. Trimming cost V 6 bases and J 4 bases; bases outside gene matches: 6. The CDR3 length is 15 residues. Per germline, CDR1 MNHNS and CDR2 SASEGT. The CDR3, as DNA: TGTGCCAGCAGCCTCGGGGGACTAGCGGGAGAGACCCAGTACTTC. This translates into CASSLGGLAGETQYF.

The chain is built from TRBV9 and TRBJ1-4, with 7 bases fitting TRBD1. V shed 2 bases and J 6 bases; nucleotides not matched to a gene: 10. Germline V gene data show CDR1 as SGDLS and CDR2 as YYNGEE. The CDR3 spans 16 residues. In DNA, the CDR3 is TGTGCCAGCAGCGTCGCCCAAGGGGGCCTGGATGAAAAACTGTTTTTT. This gives the protein CASSVAQGGLDEKLFF.

The V and J genes are TRBV15 and TRBJ2-7; no definite D call. Germline V CDR1 and CDR2: LNHNV, YYDKDF (reference sequence). This CDR3 is 15 amino acids long. Deletions cut 1 base from V and 3 bases from J, with 13 bases between. CDR3 bases: TGTGCCACCAGCAGAGGACAAGGTAACATCTACGAGCAGTACTTC. It encodes CATSRGQGNIYEQYF.

The V and J genes are TRBV5-6 and TRBJ2-7; 7 bases match TRBD2. Trimming cost V 0 bases and J 6 bases; bases outside gene matches: 15. Per the germline V gene, CDR1 is SGHDT and CDR2 is YYEEEE. CDR3 length: 17 residues. CDR3 loop: CASSLGSEWREWFEQYF. Written as DNA, the CDR3 is TGTGCCAGCAGCTTGGGGAGTGAGTGGCGGGAGTGGTTCGAGCAGTACTTC.

To note about this clone: This sample includes further DNA sequences coding for the same CDR3. The chain couples TRBV5-1 to TRBJ2-7; TRBD1 matches 9 bases. Germline values: CDR1 SGHRS, CDR2 YFSETQ. Trimming at V came to 4 bases and at J to 1 base, leaving 3 bases not matched to a gene. This CDR3 spans 14 amino acids. In nucleotides, the CDR3 is TGCGCCAGCAGCCTGGACAGGGGATCCTACGAGCAGTACTTC. Protein: CASSLDRGSYEQYF.

V is TRBV28 and J is TRBJ2-5; 11 bases agree with TRBD2. The CDR3 loop spans 15 amino acids. The ends lost 5 bases at V and 4 bases at J; junction bases unmatched: 6. Germline lookup yields CDR1 MDHEN and CDR2 SYDVKM. CDR3 amino acids: CASSATSGNGETQYF. CDR3 nucleotide sequence: TGTGCCAGCAGTGCGACTAGCGGGAACGGAGAGACCCAGTACTTC.

This clone appeared once. The V call is TRBV6-1, the J call TRBJ2-3; 7 bases fit TRBD2. The germline V gene encodes CDR1 MNHNS and CDR2 SASEGT. Trimming cost V 4 bases and J 0 bases; bases outside gene matches: 10. The CDR3 covers 17 residues. The CDR3 here is CASSVKASGRSTDTQYF. The CDR3 region has the DNA TGTGCCAGCAGTGTTAAGGCTAGCGGCCGTAGCACAGATACGCAGTATTTT.

The V and J genes are TRBV6-1 and TRBJ2-1; D remains ambiguous. CDR1 is MNHNS, CDR2 SASEGT, per germline. V lost 6 bases and J lost 12, with 18 bases in between. The CDR3 sequence is 13 residues long. The CDR3 here is CASSPEQTVGQFF. Here the CDR3 DNA reads TGTGCCAGCAGCCCTGAACAAACAGTTGGGCAGTTCTTC.

This clone was found a few times. CDR3 in amino acids: CASSPPAGPNQPQHF. The CDR3 coding sequence is TGTGCCAGCTCACCACCGGCGGGGCCTAATCAGCCCCAGCATTTT. The genes are TRBV18 and TRBJ1-5, with TRBD1 as a possible D gene (5 bases). Germline V CDR1 and CDR2: KGHSH, LQKENI. The CDR3 has 15 amino acids. V was trimmed by 0 bases and J by 4 bases, leaving 10 bases between them.

The table lists this clone with a count of one. The rearrangement links TRBV15 to TRBJ2-1; no clear D. The V gene lost 4 bases and the J gene lost 5 bases, with 18 bases spanning the gap. Germline assignment: CDR1 LNHNV and CDR2 YYDKDF (reference sequence). The CDR3 is 16 residues long. The CDR3 here is CATSTRTAVFHNEQFF. The CDR3 DNA reads as TGTGCCACCAGCACCAGGACGGCGGTGTTCCACAATGAGCAGTTCTTC.

The V and J genes are TRBV10-3 and TRBJ1-3, with D uncertain. Germline V gene sequence: CDR1 ENHRY, CDR2 SYGVKD. Deletions cut 3 bases from V and 4 bases from J, with 7 bases between. The CDR3 loop spans 13 amino acids. The CDR3 sequence is CAISDGPGNTIYF. CDR3 nucleotide sequence: TGTGCCATCAGTGACGGGCCCGGAAACACCATATATTTT.

The rearrangement joins TRBV9 to TRBJ1-2; 12 positions agree with TRBD1. CDR1 is SGDLS and CDR2 is YYNGEE in the germline V gene. The CDR3 is 16 residues long. Trimming removed 3 bases from V and 8 bases from J; junction bases left unmatched: 11. The CDR3 reads CASSGRDRGRSAGYTF. CDR3 sequence (DNA): TGTGCCAGCAGCGGCCGGGACAGGGGGCGATCTGCCGGCTACACCTTC.

The chain's CDR3 is CATSRGGWSVGNEQFF. CDR3 sequence (DNA): TGTGCCACCAGCAGAGGGGGTTGGTCTGTCGGAAATGAGCAGTTCTTC. The chain combines TRBV15 with TRBJ2-1, with D unclear. This CDR3 has 16 residues. CDR1 is LNHNV, CDR2 YYDKDF, per germline (reference sequence). The germline V and J ends were trimmed by 1 base and 7 bases, with 17 bases remaining between them.

This chain joins TRBV19 and TRBJ1-5; a weak D match, TRBD1 (6 bases). The V gene's germline CDR1 is LNHDA and CDR2 SQIVND (reference sequence). The V and J ends lost 4 bases and 1 base respectively, with 17 bases between them. The CDR3 consists of 17 residues. The CDR3 DNA reads TGTGCCAGTAGTAAACATCAGGGGATCGGCAGCAATCAGCCCCAGCATTTT. Its translation: CASSKHQGIGSNQPQHF.

This chain uses TRBV4-2 with TRBJ2-7; 7 bases agree with TRBD1. Germline CDR1 reads LGHNA; CDR2 reads YNFKEQ. The trim removed 3 bases at V and 0 bases at J, leaving 11 bases unmatched. There are 17 residues in the CDR3. CDR3 protein: CASSQAQGRYSSYEQYF. The CDR3 DNA reads TGTGCCAGCAGCCAGGCACAGGGGCGGTATAGCTCCTACGAGCAGTACTTC.

The genes are TRBV27 and TRBJ2-7, with TRBD2 identical over 7 bases. Germline V gives CDR1 MNHEY, CDR2 SMNVEV (reference sequence). The J segment lost 0 bases and the V segment lost 6 bases, leaving 5 bases of the junction unmatched. CDR3 length: 14 amino acids. The DNA of the CDR3 is TGTGCCAGCAGCCCCTGGGGGGGCTCCTACGAGCAGTACTTC. Encoded protein: CASSPWGGSYEQYF.

The chain employs TRBV2 and TRBJ1-1; perhaps TRBD1 as D (6 bases). The length of the CDR3 is 13 residues. CDR1 is SNHLY and CDR2 is FYNNEI in the germline V gene. The V end was cut by 4 bases, the J end by 4 bases, with 10 bases between. The CDR3 region has the DNA TGTGCCAGCAGTGTGCAGGGGCCCACTGAAGCTTTCTTT. It codes for CASSVQGPTEAFF.

The rearrangement links TRBV5-1 to TRBJ2-1, with D possibly TRBD1 on 5 matching bases. CDR1 and CDR2 from the germline V gene are SGHRS and YFSETQ. The CDR3 length is 13 residues. V shed 5 bases and J shed 8 bases, with 14 bases lying between them. As DNA, the CDR3 is TGCGCCAGCAGTTCTCAGGGTAGCTATGAGCAGTTCTTC. It encodes CASSSQGSYEQFF.

The genes are TRBV6-1 and TRBJ2-7, with D perhaps given as TRBD1 or TRBD2 (6 bases each). V gave up 2 bases and J gave up 6 bases, with 17 bases separating them. This CDR3 has 15 amino acids. Germline loops: CDR1 MNHNS, CDR2 SASEGT. CDR3 loop: CASSELGGTNIEQYF. The CDR3 nucleotides are TGTGCCAGCAGTGAATTGGGGGGCACTAATATCGAGCAGTACTTC.